The text below deals with one TCR beta chain. This entry comes from a study of T cells in Graves' hyperthyroidism and ophthalmopathy. From RNA transcripts, TCR beta CDR3 regions were amplified. First-round RT-PCR targeting the TCR CDR3 was performed with the HTBI primer set. TCRdb re-called the multiplex PCR reads through MiXCR, storing one row per CDR3 protein. The sample holds over 650,000 distinct CDR3 sequences, around 15% seen once. Sample: blood. The clonotype originates from a man between 18 and 29 years old with Graves' hyperthyroidism.

This chain's CDR3 is CASRGARYNEQFF. CDR3 sequence (DNA): TGTGCCAGCAGGGGGGCAAGATACAATGAGCAGTTCTTC. The J gene is TRBJ2-1, the V gene TRBV5-6, with D perhaps TRBD1 (6 bases). The germline V gene has CDR1 SGHDT and CDR2 YYEEEE. Trimming pared 5 bases from V and 4 bases from J, leaving 10 bases between. CDR3 length equals 13 residues.